What follows are 25 T cell receptor beta chains derived from one specimen sequenced in a study of blood T cell repertoires in COVID-19 (dated by TCRdb to about 2020). Libraries were prepared through the immunoSEQ multiplex PCR assay. As stored in TCRdb, this immuneACCESS dataset retains in-frame rearrangements with V and J assigned. A fraction of the clones does not appear; measured against another copy, unresolved V genes explain less than half of the discrepancy, and the remainder lacks a known reason. This sample comprises around 78,000 clones, under 90% of them detected only once. 11% of the sample is taken by the ten largest. The specimen was peripheral blood. The receptors were gathered from a man in his 70s with active or convalescent COVID-19.

V gene TRBV27 combines with J gene TRBJ2-7; D is perhaps TRBD2 (6 bases). With 3 bases removed from V and 3 bases from J, the gap between germline ends came to 15 bases. The CDR3 is made up of 15 amino acids. In germline, CDR1 is MNHEY, CDR2 SMNVEV (reference sequence). The CDR3 here is CASSLVSAGVYEQYF. DNA of the CDR3: TGTGCCAGCAGTTTGGTGTCAGCGGGCGTCTACGAGCAGTACTTC.

The chain couples TRBV2 to TRBJ1-2; perhaps TRBD1 as D (6 bases). This CDR3 spans 11 amino acids. Germline CDR1 is SNHLY and CDR2 is FYNNEI. V shed 6 bases and J shed 7 bases, with 9 bases lying between them. The CDR3 DNA reads as TGTGCCAGCAGGGGGGACATTGGCTACACCTTC. As protein: CASRGDIGYTF. The full variable domain, with the rest looked up from reference TRBV2 and TRBJ1-2, is EPEVTQTPSHQVTQMGQEVILRCVPISNHLYFYWYRQILGQKVEFLVSFYNNEISEKSEIFDDQFSVERPDGSNFTLKIRSTKLEDSAMYFCASRGDIGYTFGSGTRLTVV.

The rearrangement links TRBV30 to TRBJ1-4; D gene unclear. Trimming took off 1 base at V and 7 bases at J, with 10 bases between the two ends. This CDR3 spans 13 amino acids. Germline CDR1 is GTSNPN and CDR2 is SVGIG (reference sequence). Written as DNA, the CDR3 is TGTGCCTGGAGTGGGGCGTATGGTGAAAAACTGTTTTTT. Translated: CAWSGAYGEKLFF.

V usage is TRBV29-1 and J usage is TRBJ2-1; D is unclear. The CDR3 runs to 11 residues. Trimming stripped 5 bases from V and 3 bases from J, with 5 bases between. In germline, CDR1 is SQVTM, CDR2 ANQGSEA. CDR3 coding DNA: TGCAGCGTTCCGGTCTACAATGAGCAGTTCTTC. The encoded protein is CSVPVYNEQFF.

This chain connects TRBV12-5 to TRBJ2-7, with 11 bases fitting TRBD2. The CDR3 sequence is 15 residues long. The germline V gene encodes CDR1 LGHNT and CDR2 FRNRAP. Trimming at V came to 5 bases and at J to 3 bases, leaving 6 bases not matched to a gene. CDR3: CASGPGTSGLYEQYF. In DNA form, the CDR3 reads TGTGCTAGTGGTCCCGGGACTAGCGGCCTCTACGAGCAGTACTTC.

J is TRBJ1-2 and V is TRBV5-5; 7 nucleotides match TRBD1. The CDR3 is 16 amino acids. CDR1 is SGHKS, CDR2 YYEKEE, per germline (reference sequence). Trimming removed 0 bases from V and 8 bases from J; junction bases left unmatched: 13. The chain's CDR3 is CASSLGLATGQEGYTF. The CDR3 DNA reads TGTGCCAGCAGCTTGGGGCTGGCCACTGGACAGGAGGGCTACACCTTC. The variable domain in full, completed from reference TRBV5-5 and TRBJ1-2, reads DAGVTQSPTHLIKTRGQQVTLRCSPISGHKSVSWYQQVLGQGPQFIFQYYEKEERGRGNFPDRFSARQFPNYSSELNVNALLLGDSALYLCASSLGLATGQEGYTFGSGTRLTVV.

The rearrangement uses TRBV6-5 and TRBJ2-7; D is possibly TRBD2 (6 bases). V dropped 8 bases and J dropped 3 bases, with 14 bases sitting between them. The CDR3 length is 13 residues. CDR1 and CDR2 from the germline V gene are MNHEY and SVGAGI. In DNA form, the CDR3 reads TGTGCCAGCGAGGAGACTAGGGTCTACGAGCAGTACTTC. Translating gives CASEETRVYEQYF.

This clone was counted between two and nine times. This sequence joins TRBV5-1 and TRBJ2-6; possible D gene TRBD1, 6 bases. The CDR3 consists of 15 residues. CDR1 SGHRS and CDR2 YFSETQ come from the germline V gene. Trimming shortened V by 4 bases and J by 2 bases, and 10 bases separated the two germline ends. The CDR3 DNA is TGCGCCAGCAGCGACCCAGGGGCTGGGGCCAACGTCCTGACTTTC. It codes for CASSDPGAGANVLTF.

The V gene is TRBV27, the J gene TRBJ2-1; TRBD2 aligns across 9 bases. In germline, CDR1 is MNHEY, CDR2 SMNVEV (reference sequence). This CDR3 region has 17 residues. Losses at the gene ends were 6 bases for V and 8 bases for J; bases not matched to a gene: 17. DNA for the CDR3: TGTGCCAGCAGGCAAACCGGGACTAGCTCTACGGCCTATGAGCAGTTCTTC. Translation gives CASRQTGTSSTAYEQFF.

This clone was found once. The rearrangement uses TRBV7-3 and TRBJ2-1; 13 bases are shared with TRBD2. V shed 5 bases and J 1 base; nucleotides not matched to a gene: 14. The CDR3 has 20 amino acids. CDR1 SGHTA and CDR2 FQGTGA come from the germline V gene. This chain's CDR3 is CASSPGLAGLGGKSYNEQFF. The CDR3 region has the DNA TGTGCCAGCAGCCCGGGACTAGCGGGACTCGGGGGGAAGTCCTACAATGAGCAGTTCTTC.

V usage is TRBV11-2 and J usage is TRBJ1-2, with D possibly matching TRBD1 (6 bases). Germline CDR1 reads SGHAT; CDR2 reads FQNNGV. The CDR3 contains 14 residues. With 5 bases removed from V and 7 bases from J, the gap between germline ends came to 17 bases. For the CDR3, the DNA is TGTGCCAGCAGCAGATCCGGGGGGGCGCTTGGCTACACCTTC. Its protein is CASSRSGGALGYTF.

The CDR3 DNA follows: TGTGCCTGGAGCCCCCAGGGGCCAGAGCCCCAGCATTTT. Residues: CAWSPQGPEPQHF. The chain uses TRBV30 and TRBJ1-5; D is perhaps TRBD1 (6 bases). Trimming removed 3 bases from V and 8 bases from J, with 14 bases in between. Looked up from germline, CDR1 is GTSNPN and CDR2 is SVGIG (reference sequence). The CDR3 is 13 residues long.

The genes are TRBV28 and TRBJ2-2, with D unclear. The germline V gene has CDR1 MDHEN and CDR2 SYDVKM. Trimming took 2 bases from V and 2 from J, leaving 6 bases between them. CDR3 length: 14 residues. This CDR3 is CASSLLRNTGELFF. In DNA form, the CDR3 reads TGTGCCAGCAGTTTACTGAGAAACACCGGGGAGCTGTTTTTT.

The DNA of the CDR3 is TGTGCCAGCAGCATCCTAGAGTCCTACGAGCAGTACTTC. Its protein product is CASSILESYEQYF. This chain connects TRBV7-2 to TRBJ2-7; no clear D gene. V lost 5 bases and J 1 base, leaving 9 bases between the germline ends. The CDR3 has 13 amino acids. From germline, CDR1 is SGHTA and CDR2 FQGNSA.

The genes are TRBV28 and TRBJ2-1; 7 nucleotides align to TRBD2. CDR1 and CDR2 from the germline V gene are MDHEN and SYDVKM. V was pared by 7 bases and J by 7 bases, with 7 bases of the junction left unmatched. This CDR3 is built from 13 residues. In DNA, the CDR3 is TGTGCCAGCACCGGGACTACCACTAATGAGCAGTTCTTC. Translation: CASTGTTTNEQFF.

This chain links TRBV19 with TRBJ1-1; 8 nucleotides align to TRBD1. V shed 6 bases and J 3 bases; nucleotides not matched to a gene: 3. The CDR3 has 13 residues. Germline-derived CDR1 and CDR2 are LNHDA and SQIVND (reference sequence). The CDR3 loop is CASSQDRDTEAFF. Here the CDR3 DNA reads TGTGCCAGTAGCCAGGACAGGGACACTGAAGCTTTCTTT.

V is TRBV7-9 and J is TRBJ2-7; possibly TRBD1 for D (5 bases). V dropped 5 bases and J dropped 4 bases, with 21 bases sitting between them. The CDR3 is made up of 16 amino acids. The germline V gene encodes CDR1 SEHNR and CDR2 FQNEAQ (reference sequence). This CDR3 is CASSPSFSGKIYEQYF. CDR3 coding DNA: TGTGCCAGCAGCCCTTCCTTCTCAGGGAAAATATACGAGCAGTACTTC.

The V gene is TRBV9, the J gene TRBJ2-1, with 9 bases fitting TRBD1. This CDR3 contains 16 residues. The trim removed 4 bases at V and 7 bases at J, leaving 12 bases unmatched. CDR1 SGDLS and CDR2 YYNGEE come from the germline V gene. CDR3 DNA sequence: TGTGCCAGCAGCCCGCGCTGGACAGGGGAAATAAATGAGCAGTTCTTC. Translated: CASSPRWTGEINEQFF. Using reference TRBV9 and TRBJ2-1 for the parts outside the CDR3, the full variable domain is DSGVTQTPKHLITATGQRVTLRCSPRSGDLSVYWYQQSLDQGLQFLIQYYNGEERAKGNILERFSAQQFPDLHSELNLSSLELGDSALYFCASSPRWTGEINEQFFGPGTRLTVL.

J is TRBJ2-1 and V is TRBV5-6, with TRBD1 matching over 7 bases. CDR1 is SGHDT and CDR2 is YYEEEE in the germline V gene. Losses at the gene ends were 5 bases for V and 3 bases for J; bases not matched to a gene: 8. This CDR3 has 15 residues. The CDR3 region is CASSLDGQDYNEQFF. The CDR3 DNA reads as TGTGCCAGCAGTCTGGACGGACAGGACTACAATGAGCAGTTCTTC.

This chain links TRBV27 with TRBJ1-6, with 7 bases that match TRBD1. There are 15 residues in the CDR3. CDR1 and CDR2 from the germline V gene are MNHEY and SMNVEV (reference sequence). Unmatched junction bases numbered 7, after V lost 0 bases and J lost 11 bases. The CDR3 region is CASSLSGQGGTPLHF. CDR3 DNA sequence: TGTGCCAGCAGTTTATCAGGGCAGGGGGGCACACCCCTCCACTTT.

This clone was found a few times. Relative to the germline gene, one junction end is altered; a read error may explain this. The chain joins TRBV7-2 to TRBJ2-7; 14 bases are a match to TRBD2. This CDR3 is 15 amino acids long. The germline CDR1 and CDR2 sequences are SGHTA and FQGNSA. CDR3 amino acids: CASSEGLAGVYGQYF. The DNA for the CDR3 is TGTGCCAGCAGCGAGGGACTAGCGGGAGTATACGGGCAGTACTTC. Combining the CDR3 with reference TRBV7-2 and TRBJ2-7 gives the whole variable domain GAGVSQSPSNKVTEKGKDVELRCDPISGHTALYWYRQSLGQGLEFLIYFQGNSAPDKSGLPSDRFSAERTGGSVSTLTIQRTQQEDSAVYLCASSEGLAGVYGQYFGPGTRLTVT.

This clone was found once. The chain uses TRBV13 and TRBJ2-3, with 9 bases that match TRBD2. The CDR3 totals 17 residues. The J segment lost 3 bases and the V segment lost 1 base, leaving 8 bases of the junction unmatched. CDR1 is PRHDT, CDR2 FYEKMQ, per germline (reference sequence). The CDR3 nucleotides are TGTGCCAGCAGCTTAGAGATAGCGGGAGTCGGGACAGATACGCAGTATTTT. Amino acids: CASSLEIAGVGTDTQYF.

The V gene is TRBV27, the J gene TRBJ1-1, with D perhaps TRBD1 (5 bases). V dropped 6 bases and J dropped 4 bases, with 15 bases sitting between them. The CDR3 sequence is 14 residues long. Germline V CDR1 and CDR2: MNHEY, SMNVEV (reference sequence). Here the CDR3 DNA reads TGTGCCAGCAGCCGGGGGGGAACGGGCACTGAAGCTTTCTTT. This codes for CASSRGGTGTEAFF.

The J gene is TRBJ1-2, the V gene TRBV5-6; TRBD1 matches 8 bases. The germline V gene encodes CDR1 SGHDT and CDR2 YYEEEE. Losses at the gene ends were 4 bases for V and 8 bases for J; bases not matched to a gene: 7. The CDR3 extends over 13 amino acids. The CDR3 sequence: CASSPTGDRGYTF. CDR3 bases: TGTGCCAGCAGCCCGACAGGGGATCGGGGCTACACCTTC.

The chain uses TRBV7-6 and TRBJ2-7, with D maybe TRBD1 (6 bases). V lost 5 bases and J 0 bases, leaving 23 bases between the germline ends. The CDR3 is 18 residues long. Germline CDR1 and CDR2: SGHVS and FNYEAQ. The CDR3 DNA is TGTGCCAGCAGCCCCCGACCAGGACAGTTTTCCCTCTCCTACGAGCAGTACTTC. Translation: CASSPRPGQFSLSYEQYF.